The clone carrying this T cell receptor beta chain has just a few counts. The data are from a study of blood T cell repertoires in COVID-19. Across the study: Samples came from the United States, Italy and Spain, spanning acute and convalescent COVID-19.

Trimming left V 4 bases short and J 0 bases short, with 15 bases between. The CDR3 runs 15 residues. Germline CDR1 and CDR2: SQVTM and ANQGSEA. The assay was immunoSEQ multiplex PCR, and TCRdb's table has in-frame clones only and misses some. This table holds about 250,000 clones, approximately 90% found once. The chain couples TRBV29-1 to TRBJ1-2, with a possible D match to TRBD1 (5 bases). The sequence came from a man in his late teens or twenties with active or convalescent COVID-19. The specimen was peripheral blood. The CDR3 coding sequence is TGCAGCGTTGGTCAGGGCCTAAGCGCTAACTATGGCTACACCTTC. It codes for CSVGQGLSANYGYTF.